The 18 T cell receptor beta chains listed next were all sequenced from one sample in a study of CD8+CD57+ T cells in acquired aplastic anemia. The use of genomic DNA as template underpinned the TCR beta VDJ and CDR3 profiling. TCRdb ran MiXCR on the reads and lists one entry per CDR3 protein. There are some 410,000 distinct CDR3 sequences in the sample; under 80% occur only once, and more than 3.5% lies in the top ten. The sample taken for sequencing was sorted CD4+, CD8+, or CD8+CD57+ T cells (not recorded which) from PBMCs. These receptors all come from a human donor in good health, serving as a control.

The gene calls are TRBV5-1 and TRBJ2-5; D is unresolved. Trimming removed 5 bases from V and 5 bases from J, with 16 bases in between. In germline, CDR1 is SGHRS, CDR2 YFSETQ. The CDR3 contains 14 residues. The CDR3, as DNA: TGCGCCAGCAGGCGAGGCCGGCTGCGGGAGACCCAGTACTTC. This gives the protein CASRRGRLRETQYF. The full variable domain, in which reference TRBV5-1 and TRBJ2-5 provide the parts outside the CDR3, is KAGVTQTPRYLIKTRGQQVTLSCSPISGHRSVSWYQQTPGQGLQFLFEYFSETQRNKGNFPGRFSGRQFSNSRSEMNVSTLELGDSALYLCASRRGRLRETQYFGPGTRLLVL.

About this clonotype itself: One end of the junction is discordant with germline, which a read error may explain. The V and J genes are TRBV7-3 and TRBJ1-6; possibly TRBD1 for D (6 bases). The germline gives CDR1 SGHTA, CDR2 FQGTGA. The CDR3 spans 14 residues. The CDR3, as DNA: TGTGCCAGCAGTTTGGGACACAAAAATTCACCCCTCCATTTT. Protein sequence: CASSLGHKNSPLHF.

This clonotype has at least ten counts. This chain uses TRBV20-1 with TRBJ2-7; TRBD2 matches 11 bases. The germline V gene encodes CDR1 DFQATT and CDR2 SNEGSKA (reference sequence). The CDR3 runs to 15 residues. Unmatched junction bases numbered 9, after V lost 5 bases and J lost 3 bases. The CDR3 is CSARSGGAGDYEQYF. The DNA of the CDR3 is TGCAGTGCTCGTAGCGGGGGGGCAGGAGACTACGAGCAGTACTTC.

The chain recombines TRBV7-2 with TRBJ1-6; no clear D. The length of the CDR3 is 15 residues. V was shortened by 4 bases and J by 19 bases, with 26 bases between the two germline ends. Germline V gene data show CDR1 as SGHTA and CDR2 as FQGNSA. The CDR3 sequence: CASSSLGATSAQEHF. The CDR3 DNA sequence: TGTGCCAGCAGCTCCTTAGGCGCCACTTCGGCCCAAGAGCACTTT.

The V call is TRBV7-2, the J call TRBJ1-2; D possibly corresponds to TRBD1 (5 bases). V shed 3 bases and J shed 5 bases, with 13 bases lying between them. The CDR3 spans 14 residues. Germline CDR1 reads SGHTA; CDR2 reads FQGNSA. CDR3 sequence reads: CASSLSGRTYGYTF. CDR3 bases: TGTGCCAGCAGCTTGTCGGGACGGACGTATGGCTACACCTTC.

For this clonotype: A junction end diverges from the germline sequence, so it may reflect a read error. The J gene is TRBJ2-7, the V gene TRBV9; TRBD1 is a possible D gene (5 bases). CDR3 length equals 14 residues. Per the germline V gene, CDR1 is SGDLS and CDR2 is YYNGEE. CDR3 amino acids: CASSVSTERNGKHF. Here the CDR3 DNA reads TGTGCCAGCAGCGTGTCGACAGAACGAAATGGAAAACACTTC.

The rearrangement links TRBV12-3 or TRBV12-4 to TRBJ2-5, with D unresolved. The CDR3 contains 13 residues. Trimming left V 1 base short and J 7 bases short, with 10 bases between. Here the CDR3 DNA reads TGTGCCAGCAGTTTAGGACACGGTGGGACCCAGTACTTC. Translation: CASSLGHGGTQYF.

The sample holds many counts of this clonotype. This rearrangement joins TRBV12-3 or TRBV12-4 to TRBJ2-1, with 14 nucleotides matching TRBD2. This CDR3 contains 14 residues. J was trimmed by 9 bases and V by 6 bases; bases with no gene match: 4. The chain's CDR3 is CASSGTSGGSEQFF. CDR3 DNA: TGTGCCAGCAGCGGGACTAGCGGGGGTAGTGAGCAGTTCTTC.

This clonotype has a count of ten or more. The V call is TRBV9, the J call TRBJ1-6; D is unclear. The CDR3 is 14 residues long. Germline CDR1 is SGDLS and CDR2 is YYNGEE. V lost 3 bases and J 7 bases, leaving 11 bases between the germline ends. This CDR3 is CASSEQLLNSPLHF. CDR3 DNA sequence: TGTGCCAGCAGCGAACAGCTACTCAATTCACCCCTCCACTTT.

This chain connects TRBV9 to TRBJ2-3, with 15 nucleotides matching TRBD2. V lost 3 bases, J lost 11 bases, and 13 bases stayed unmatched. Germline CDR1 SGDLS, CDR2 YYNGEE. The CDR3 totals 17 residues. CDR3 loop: CASSEGLAGGPYNEQYF. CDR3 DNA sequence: TGTGCCAGCAGCGAGGGACTAGCGGGGGGCCCCTACAATGAGCAGTATTTT.

In DNA, the CDR3 is TGTGCCAGCAGCGCAGGCAGCGGGAATTCACCCACGCACTTT. It encodes CASSAGSGNSPTHF. The V gene is TRBV9, the J gene TRBJ1-6, with D unresolved. V lost 3 bases, J lost 19 bases, and 23 bases lay in between. Germline values: CDR1 SGDLS, CDR2 YYNGEE. This CDR3 spans 14 amino acids.

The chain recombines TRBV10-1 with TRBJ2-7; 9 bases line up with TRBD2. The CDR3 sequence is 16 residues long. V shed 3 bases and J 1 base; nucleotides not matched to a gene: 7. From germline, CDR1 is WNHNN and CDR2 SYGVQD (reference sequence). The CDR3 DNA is TGCGCCAGCAGTGATCCGACTAGCGGTAATTCCTACGAGCAGTACTTC. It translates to CASSDPTSGNSYEQYF.

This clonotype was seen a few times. The CDR3, as DNA: TGTGCCAGTAGTTCGAGGACAGGCCCTCCAAGCTACACCTTC. Translated, it gives CASSSRTGPPSYTF. The chain couples TRBV19 to TRBJ1-2, with 7 bases fitting TRBD1. The germline gives CDR1 LNHDA, CDR2 SQIVND (reference sequence). The V and J ends lost 5 bases and 9 bases, in that order; junction bases with no gene match: 12. The CDR3 sequence is 14 residues long.

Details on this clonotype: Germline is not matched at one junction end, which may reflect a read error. The CDR3 sequence is CASSDGGANSYERYF. Written as DNA, the CDR3 is TGTGCCAGCAGTGATGGAGGGGCGAACTCCTACGAGCGGTACTTC. The rearrangement joins TRBV6-1 to TRBJ2-7; the D gene is possibly TRBD2 (6 bases). The CDR3 has 15 residues. Per the germline V gene, CDR1 is MNHNS and CDR2 is SASEGT.

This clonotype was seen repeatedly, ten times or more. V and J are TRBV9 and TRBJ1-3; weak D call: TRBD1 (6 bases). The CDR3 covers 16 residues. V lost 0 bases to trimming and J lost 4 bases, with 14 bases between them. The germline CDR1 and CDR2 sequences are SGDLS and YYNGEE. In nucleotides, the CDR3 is TGTGCCAGCAGCGTAGCTCTGGGGGCTGAAGGAAACACCATATATTTT. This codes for CASSVALGAEGNTIYF.

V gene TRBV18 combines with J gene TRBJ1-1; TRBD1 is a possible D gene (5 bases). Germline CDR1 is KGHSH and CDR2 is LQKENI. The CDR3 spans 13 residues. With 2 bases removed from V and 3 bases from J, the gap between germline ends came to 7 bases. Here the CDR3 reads CASSPGTHTEAFF. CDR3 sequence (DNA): TGTGCCAGCTCACCAGGGACCCACACTGAAGCTTTCTTT.

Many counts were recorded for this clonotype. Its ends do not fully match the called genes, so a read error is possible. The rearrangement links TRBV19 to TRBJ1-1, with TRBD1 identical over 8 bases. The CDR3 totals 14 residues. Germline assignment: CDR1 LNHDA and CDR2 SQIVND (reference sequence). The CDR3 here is CASRIGTGNTEAFF. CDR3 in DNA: TGTGCCAGTAGGATAGGGACAGGCAACACTGAAGCTTTCTTT.

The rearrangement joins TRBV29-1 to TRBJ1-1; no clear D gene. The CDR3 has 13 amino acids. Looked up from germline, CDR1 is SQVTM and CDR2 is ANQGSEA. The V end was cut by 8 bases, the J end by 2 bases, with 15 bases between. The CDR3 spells CSFSTWENTEAFF. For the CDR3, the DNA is TGCAGCTTTTCGACGTGGGAAAACACTGAAGCTTTCTTT.